This T cell receptor beta chain was sequenced in a study of PD-1 blockade in classical Hodgkin lymphoma. The V end lost 7 bases, the J end lost 2 bases, and 14 bases lay between the germline ends. Germline CDR1 SQVTM, CDR2 ANQGSEA. CDR3 size: 14 residues. As for time point: cycle 4 day 1 (C4D1), after more than 5 weeks of nivolumab. Each patient relapsed following autologous stem cell transplantation, and prior brentuximab vedotin exposure differed. With regard to this clone: The antigen is unknown.

The study's findings and limits: Diversity in CD4+ TCRs, unlike that measured in CD8+ TCRs, had risen significantly by C4D1. Patients starting nivolumab under 1 year after ASCT were excluded.

The data were produced by immunoSEQ multiplex PCR, yet TCRdb's version contains in-frame clones alone and is incomplete. Of 90,000 to 110,000 clones detected, roughly 90% appear once; the ten largest clones hold over 15%. This receptor was identified in a human donor with classical Hodgkin lymphoma. The chain employs TRBV29-1 and TRBJ2-2; D is ambiguous. The sequenced sample was peripheral blood mononuclear cells (PBMCs), obtained before the fourth cycle of nivolumab. The CDR3 sequence is CSAGPVRNTGELFF. The CDR3 DNA reads TGCAGCGCTGGACCGGTACGAAACACCGGGGAGCTGTTTTTT.